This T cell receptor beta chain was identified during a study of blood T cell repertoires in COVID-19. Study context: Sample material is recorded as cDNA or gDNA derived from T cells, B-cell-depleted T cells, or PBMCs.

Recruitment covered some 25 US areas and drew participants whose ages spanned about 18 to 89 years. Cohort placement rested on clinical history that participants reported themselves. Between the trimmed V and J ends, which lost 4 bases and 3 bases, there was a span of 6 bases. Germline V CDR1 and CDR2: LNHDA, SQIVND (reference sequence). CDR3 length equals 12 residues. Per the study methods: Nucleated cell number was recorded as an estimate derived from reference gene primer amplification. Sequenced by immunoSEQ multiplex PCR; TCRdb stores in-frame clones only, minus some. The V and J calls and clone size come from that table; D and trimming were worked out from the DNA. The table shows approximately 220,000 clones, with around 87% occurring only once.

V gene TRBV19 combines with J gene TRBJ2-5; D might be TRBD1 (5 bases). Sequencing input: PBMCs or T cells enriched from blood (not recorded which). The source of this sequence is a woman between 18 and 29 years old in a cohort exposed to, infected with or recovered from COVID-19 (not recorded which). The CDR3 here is CASSRTKETQYF. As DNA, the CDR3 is TGTGCCAGTAGTAGGACAAAAGAGACCCAGTACTTC.